This T cell receptor beta chain comes out of a study of beta chain features in type 1 diabetes. Isolated RNA was reverse transcribed in full, so expressed TCRB transcripts were sequenced. Some clones are missing from TCRdb's copy, which holds only in-frame ones; the method was immunoSEQ multiplex PCR. Of about 290,000 clones in the sample, under 8.5% were seen once. This clone was found a few times. CDR1 SQVTM and CDR2 ANQGSEA come from the germline V gene. J was trimmed by 0 bases and V by 6 bases; bases with no gene match: 4. CDR3 length equals 15 residues. The clonotype originates from a woman younger than 30 in good health. Material: central memory CD4+ T cells from blood. The J gene is TRBJ2-2, the V gene TRBV29-1; 10 bases are shared with TRBD1. The CDR3 bases are TGCAGCGTGGCCGGGACAGGGGCGAACACCGGGGAGCTGTTTTTT. As protein: CSVAGTGANTGELFF.